This TCR beta chain emerged from a study of blood T cell repertoires in COVID-19. Method: immunoSEQ multiplex PCR; TCRdb's copy keeps in-frame clones and lacks some. The sample shows around 29,000 clones, about three quarters of them seen only once. The germline V gene encodes CDR1 SNHLY and CDR2 FYNNEI. The ends were cut back, 2 bases at V and 2 bases at J, with 15 bases in the middle. CDR3 length equals 16 residues. The V call is TRBV2, the J call TRBJ2-5; tentative D call: TRBD1 (6 bases). The clonotype originates from a woman in her seventies with active or convalescent COVID-19. The sample consisted of peripheral blood. In DNA, the CDR3 is TGTGCCAGCAGTGAAATTCCCCGGGACATTCAAGAGACCCAGTACTTC. Encoded protein: CASSEIPRDIQETQYF.